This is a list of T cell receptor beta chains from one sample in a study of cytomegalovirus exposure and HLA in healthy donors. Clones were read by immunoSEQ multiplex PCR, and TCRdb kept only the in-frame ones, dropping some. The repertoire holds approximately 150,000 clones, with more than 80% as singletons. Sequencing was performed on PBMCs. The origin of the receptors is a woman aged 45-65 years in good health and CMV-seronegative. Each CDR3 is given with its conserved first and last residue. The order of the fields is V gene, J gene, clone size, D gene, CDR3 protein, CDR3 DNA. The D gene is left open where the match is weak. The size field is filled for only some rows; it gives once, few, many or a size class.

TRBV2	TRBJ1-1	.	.	CASTESPTQGNTEAFF	TGTGCCAGCACAGAGAGCCCAACCCAGGGGAACACTGAAGCTTTCTTT
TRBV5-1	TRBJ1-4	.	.	CASSPVGQDNEKLFF	TGCGCCAGCAGCCCAGTGGGGCAGGATAATGAAAAACTGTTTTTT
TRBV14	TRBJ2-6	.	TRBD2	CASSHLAGAPGANVLTF	TGTGCCAGCAGCCACCTAGCGGGAGCTCCGGGGGCCAACGTCCTGACTTTC
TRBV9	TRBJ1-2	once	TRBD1	CASSVGDRGHYGYTF	TGTGCCAGCAGCGTAGGGGACAGGGGGCATTATGGCTACACCTTC
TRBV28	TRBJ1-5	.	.	CASSSVGGQPQHF	TGTGCCAGCAGTTCCGTCGGAGGCCAGCCCCAGCATTTT
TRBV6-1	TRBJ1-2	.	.	CASSEGLISRNYGYTF	TGTGCCAGCAGTGAAGGGCTAATTTCCAGGAACTATGGCTACACCTTC
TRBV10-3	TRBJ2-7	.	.	CAVNEATGSYEQYF	TGTGCCGTCAACGAAGCTACAGGGTCCTACGAGCAGTACTTC
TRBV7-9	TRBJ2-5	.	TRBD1	CASSLWAGGMETQYF	TGTGCCAGCAGCCTTTGGGCAGGGGGCATGGAGACCCAGTACTTC
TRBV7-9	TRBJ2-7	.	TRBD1	CASSSGTEAYEQYF	TGTGCCAGCAGCTCGGGGACAGAAGCCTACGAGCAGTACTTC
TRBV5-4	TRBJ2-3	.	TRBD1	CASSLDRGPTDTQYF	TGTGCCAGCAGCTTGGACAGGGGCCCCACAGATACGCAGTATTTT
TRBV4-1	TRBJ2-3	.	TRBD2	CASSPRRTGGTDTQYF	TGCGCCAGCAGCCCCCGTCGGACGGGAGGTACGGATACGCAGTATTTT
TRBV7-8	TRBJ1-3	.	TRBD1	CASSPNTGGSGNTIYF	TGTGCCAGCAGCCCCAATACAGGGGGCTCTGGAAACACCATATATTTT
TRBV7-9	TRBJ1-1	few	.	CASSFDMNTEAFF	TGTGCCAGCAGCTTCGACATGAACACTGAAGCTTTCTTT
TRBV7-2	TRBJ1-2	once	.	CASSFYRENSYGYTF	TGTGCCAGCAGCTTTTACAGGGAAAACTCCTATGGCTACACCTTC
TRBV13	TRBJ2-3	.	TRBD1	CASSPGTDTDTQYF	TGTGCCAGCAGCCCTGGGACAGACACAGATACGCAGTATTTT
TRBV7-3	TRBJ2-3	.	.	CASSLLGSGDGTDTQYF	TGTGCCAGCAGCTTACTCGGGTCGGGGGACGGCACAGATACGCAGTATTTT
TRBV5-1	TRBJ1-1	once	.	CASSLGGDIPGTEAFF	TGCGCCAGCAGTTTGGGTGGGGACATCCCAGGCACTGAAGCTTTCTTT
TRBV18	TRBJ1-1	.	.	CASSGNKDTEAFF	TGTGCCAGCTCAGGTAACAAAGACACTGAAGCTTTCTTT
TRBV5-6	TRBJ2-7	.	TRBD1	CASSPWDSESYEQYF	TGTGCCAGCAGCCCCTGGGACAGCGAATCCTACGAGCAGTACTTC
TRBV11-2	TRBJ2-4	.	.	CASSGPKNIQYF	TGTGCCAGCAGCGGGCCCAAAAACATTCAGTACTTC
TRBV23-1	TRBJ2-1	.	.	CASSQSGPNEQFF	TGCGCCAGCAGTCAATCGGGCCCAAATGAGCAGTTCTTC
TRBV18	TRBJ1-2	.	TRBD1	CASSPPDGTGVFGYTF	TGTGCCAGCTCACCACCCGATGGGACAGGGGTGTTTGGCTACACCTTC
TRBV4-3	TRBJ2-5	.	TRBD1	CASSQIGDRGETQYF	TGCGCCAGCAGCCAAATCGGGGACAGGGGAGAGACCCAGTACTTC
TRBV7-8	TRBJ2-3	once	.	CASSLRTPRGPDTQYF	TGTGCCAGCAGCTTGAGGACTCCCCGCGGCCCAGATACGCAGTATTTT
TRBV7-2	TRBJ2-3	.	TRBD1	CASSWDRATDTQYF	TGTGCCAGCAGCTGGGACAGGGCCACAGATACGCAGTATTTT
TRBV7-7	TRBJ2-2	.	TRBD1	CASSSGQGAVGELFF	TGTGCCAGCAGCTCGGGGCAGGGGGCCGTCGGGGAGCTGTTTTTT
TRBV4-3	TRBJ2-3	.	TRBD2	CASSLGPAGGQDTQYF	TGCGCCAGCAGCCTTGGCCCTGCGGGGGGGCAAGATACGCAGTATTTT
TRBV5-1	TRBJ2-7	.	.	CASSLVVGGSYEQYF	TGCGCCAGCAGCTTGGTCGTGGGGGGATCCTACGAGCAGTACTTC
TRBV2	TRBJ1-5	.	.	CASRVDGGQPQHF	TGTGCCAGCAGAGTCGATGGTGGCCAGCCCCAGCATTTT
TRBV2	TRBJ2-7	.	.	CASSGSNSYEQYF	TGTGCCAGCAGCGGGAGTAACTCCTACGAGCAGTACTTC
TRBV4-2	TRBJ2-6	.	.	CASSQDDPGSGANVLTF	TGTGCCAGCAGCCAAGACGATCCAGGGTCTGGGGCCAACGTCCTGACTTTC
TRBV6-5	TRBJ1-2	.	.	CASSQGDYGYTF	TGTGCCAGCAGTCAAGGAGACTATGGCTACACCTTC
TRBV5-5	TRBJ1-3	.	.	CASSVDSGNTIYF	TGTGCCAGCAGCGTAGACTCTGGAAACACCATATATTTT
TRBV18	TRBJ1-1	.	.	CASSSNGGTEAFF	TGTGCCAGCTCATCCAACGGGGGGACTGAAGCTTTCTTT
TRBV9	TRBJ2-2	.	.	CASSPPNPFRGGELFF	TGTGCCAGCAGCCCCCCAAATCCCTTTAGGGGTGGGGAGCTGTTTTTT
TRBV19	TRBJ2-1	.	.	CASSISEGAGNEQFF	TGTGCCAGTAGTATTTCCGAGGGAGCGGGCAATGAGCAGTTCTTC
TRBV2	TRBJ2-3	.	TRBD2	CASRKVAGDTQYF	TGTGCCAGCAGGAAAGTAGCGGGAGATACGCAGTATTTT
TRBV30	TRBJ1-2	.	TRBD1	CAWSSSQGGYTF	TGTGCCTGGAGTTCTTCACAGGGGGGCTACACCTTC
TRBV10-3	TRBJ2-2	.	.	CAIAESANTGELFF	TGTGCCATCGCTGAGAGTGCGAACACCGGGGAGCTGTTTTTT